Listed below are T cell receptor beta chains from one sample, sequenced in a study of blood T cell repertoires in COVID-19. Sequencing used immunoSEQ multiplex PCR; TCRdb keeps in-frame clones, though not all of them. The data hold fewer than 90,000 clones, with 75% to 90% observed a single time. Sequenced material: peripheral blood. All receptors derive from a male donor with acute or convalescent COVID-19. Both conserved end residues are part of each CDR3. A D gene is named only where the DNA matches it firmly. Only part of the rows carry a size: once, few, many, or a class if the clone is expanded.

cdr3_length	v_call	clone_size	j_call	d_call	cdr3_nt	cdr3_aa
14	TRBV7-9	-	TRBJ2-2	-	TGTGCCAGCAGCCCGAGAGGAAACACCGGGGAGCTGTTTTTT	CASSPRGNTGELFF
13	TRBV21-1	-	TRBJ2-5	-	TGTGCCAGCAGCAAATTAGATTCGGAGACCCAGTACTTC	CASSKLDSETQYF
17	TRBV11-2	-	TRBJ2-2	-	TGTGCCAGCACCGGAGGGGGCTCGCACCCCAACACCGGGGAGCTGTTTTTT	CASTGGGSHPNTGELFF
17	TRBV5-1	-	TRBJ1-1	TRBD1	TGCGCCAGCAGCTGGAAGGACAGGGGCCTTATGAACACTGAAGCTTTCTTT	CASSWKDRGLMNTEAFF
13	TRBV3-1/TRBV3-2	-	TRBJ1-2	-	TGTGCCAGCAGCCGTATCCGAGACTATGGCTACACCTTC	CASSRIRDYGYTF
15	TRBV19	-	TRBJ2-1	TRBD1	TGTGCCAGTAGGCAACCGGGACAGGGATCGGATGAGCAGTTCTTC	CASRQPGQGSDEQFF
13	TRBV12-3/TRBV12-4	-	TRBJ2-7	-	TGTGCCAGCGGCAGGGGAGTTCAGGGCGAGCAGTACTTC	CASGRGVQGEQYF
11	TRBV20-1	-	TRBJ2-3	-	TGCAGTGCTAGAGAGGCCGATACGCAGTATTTT	CSAREADTQYF
16	TRBV6-2/TRBV6-3	-	TRBJ2-7	-	TGTGCCAGCAGTTACTCCGGGACATCCCACTCCTACGAGCAGTACTTC	CASSYSGTSHSYEQYF
12	TRBV6-1	-	TRBJ2-3	TRBD2	TGTGCCAGCAGTGATTCAAGCGGGGTGCAGTATTTT	CASSDSSGVQYF
14	TRBV7-2	once	TRBJ1-2	-	TGTGCCAGCAGCTTAGTTCCAGGTTCCTATGGCTACACCTTC	CASSLVPGSYGYTF
16	TRBV15	-	TRBJ2-5	TRBD1	TGTGCCACCAGCACCCAGAGGGGGCTTGGTGCGGAGACCCAGTACTTC	CATSTQRGLGAETQYF
13	TRBV19	-	TRBJ1-2	-	TGTGCCAGTAGTATGGTCAGTTCCTATGGCTACACCTTC	CASSMVSSYGYTF
16	TRBV25-1	-	TRBJ2-7	-	TGTGCCAGCAGTGATCCCGGAGGGGACAGTTCCTACGAGCAGTACTTC	CASSDPGGDSSYEQYF
16	TRBV7-2	-	TRBJ2-5	TRBD1	TGTGCCAGCAGCTTTCAATCCGGACAGGGACAAGAGACCCAGTACTTC	CASSFQSGQGQETQYF
15	TRBV6-1	-	TRBJ1-5	TRBD1	TGTGCCAGCAGTGAAAGGGGGACAGGGACTCAGCCCCAGCATTTT	CASSERGTGTQPQHF
12	TRBV24-1	-	TRBJ1-5	-	TGTGCCACCAGTGCCCCAAATCAGCCCCAGCATTTT	CATSAPNQPQHF
14	TRBV27	few	TRBJ1-5	-	TGTGCCAGCAGTTTTTTCCGGGGAGATCAGCCCCAGCATTTT	CASSFFRGDQPQHF
16	TRBV19	once	TRBJ2-5	TRBD2	TGTGCCAGTAGTCCGGGGGCGGGGGGGCCCCAAGAGACCCAGTACTTC	CASSPGAGGPQETQYF
14	TRBV6-6	-	TRBJ2-2	-	TGTGCCAGCAGGCTCGGACTGAACACCGGGGAGCTGTTTTTT	CASRLGLNTGELFF
14	TRBV2	-	TRBJ2-3	-	TGTGCCAGCACGGGGGGCCCAAGCACAGATACGCAGTATTTT	CASTGGPSTDTQYF
16	TRBV18	-	TRBJ2-1	-	TGTGCCAGCTCACCATTTCTAGGACAGAGCTACAATGAGCAGTTCTTC	CASSPFLGQSYNEQFF
14	TRBV19	-	TRBJ1-1	-	TGTGCCAGTAGTCCTTTACAAACGAACACTGAAGCTTTCTTT	CASSPLQTNTEAFF
15	TRBV9	few	TRBJ1-6	TRBD1	TGTGCCAGCACCCAGGGGACAGGGGCTAATTCACCCCTCCACTTT	CASTQGTGANSPLHF
15	TRBV5-4	-	TRBJ1-2	TRBD1	TGTGCCAGCAGCCCCGGGACAGGGGAATTTTATGGCTACACCTTC	CASSPGTGEFYGYTF
13	TRBV12-3/TRBV12-4	-	TRBJ1-2	-	TGTGCCAGCAGTTTAGAGTGGAGCTCCGGCTACACCTTC	CASSLEWSSGYTF
14	TRBV5-4	-	TRBJ1-6	TRBD1	TGTGCCAGCAGGGCCGAGACAGGGAATTCACCCCTCCACTTT	CASRAETGNSPLHF
15	TRBV5-1	-	TRBJ1-6	-	TGCGCCAGCAGCACAGGACACTTAGATAATTCACCCCTCCACTTT	CASSTGHLDNSPLHF
16	TRBV28	-	TRBJ1-3	TRBD1	TGTGCCAGCATTGGAGACAGGGGGATCTCTGGAAACACCATATATTTT	CASIGDRGISGNTIYF
13	TRBV7-6	-	TRBJ1-1	-	TGTGCCAGCAGCGCCGACAGTAACACTGAAGCTTTCTTT	CASSADSNTEAFF
16	TRBV5-1	-	TRBJ1-6	TRBD1	TGCGCCAGCAGCTTGGACACAGGGGAGTTTAATTCACCCCTCCACTTT	CASSLDTGEFNSPLHF
16	TRBV3-1/TRBV3-2	-	TRBJ1-6	-	TGTGCCAGCAGCCAAGGTGGGGGCGTACAGAATTCACCCCTCCACTTT	CASSQGGGVQNSPLHF
15	TRBV9	-	TRBJ1-5	-	TGTGCCAGCAGCGTAGGCCCAAGGGGAAACCAGCCCCAGCATTTT	CASSVGPRGNQPQHF
13	TRBV10-3	-	TRBJ2-1	-	TGTGCCATCAGTGACCTGGAGTACAATGAGCAGTTCTTC	CAISDLEYNEQFF
15	TRBV6-1	-	TRBJ1-1	-	TGTGCCAGCAGTGATACCACAGGTGTGGACACTGAAGCTTTCTTT	CASSDTTGVDTEAFF
14	TRBV18	-	TRBJ2-7	-	TGTGCCAGCTCACCGTCAGAGTCCGGGAACGAGCAGTACTTC	CASSPSESGNEQYF
15	TRBV3-1/TRBV3-2	-	TRBJ2-2	-	TGTGCCAGCAGCCAAACCAGTGAGGACACCGGGGAGCTGTTTTTT	CASSQTSEDTGELFF
15	TRBV5-1	-	TRBJ1-1	-	TGCGCCAGCAGCTTGGGTGGAGGGCTGAACACTGAAGCTTTCTTT	CASSLGGGLNTEAFF
15	TRBV30	-	TRBJ2-7	TRBD1	TGTGCCTGGAGTTACGGATCGGGACAGACCTACGAGCAGTACTTC	CAWSYGSGQTYEQYF
15	TRBV6-4	-	TRBJ2-7	TRBD1	TGTGCCAGCAGCATTGGGGGGGACAGGGGTCACGAGCAGTACTTC	CASSIGGDRGHEQYF
16	TRBV7-8	-	TRBJ2-1	TRBD2	TGTGCCAGCAGCTTGGCCGGGACTAGACCTAGGGATGAGCAGTTCTTC	CASSLAGTRPRDEQFF
15	TRBV4-2	few	TRBJ2-3	TRBD1	TGTGCCAGCAGCCAAACAGGGGGCAACACAGATACGCAGTATTTT	CASSQTGGNTDTQYF